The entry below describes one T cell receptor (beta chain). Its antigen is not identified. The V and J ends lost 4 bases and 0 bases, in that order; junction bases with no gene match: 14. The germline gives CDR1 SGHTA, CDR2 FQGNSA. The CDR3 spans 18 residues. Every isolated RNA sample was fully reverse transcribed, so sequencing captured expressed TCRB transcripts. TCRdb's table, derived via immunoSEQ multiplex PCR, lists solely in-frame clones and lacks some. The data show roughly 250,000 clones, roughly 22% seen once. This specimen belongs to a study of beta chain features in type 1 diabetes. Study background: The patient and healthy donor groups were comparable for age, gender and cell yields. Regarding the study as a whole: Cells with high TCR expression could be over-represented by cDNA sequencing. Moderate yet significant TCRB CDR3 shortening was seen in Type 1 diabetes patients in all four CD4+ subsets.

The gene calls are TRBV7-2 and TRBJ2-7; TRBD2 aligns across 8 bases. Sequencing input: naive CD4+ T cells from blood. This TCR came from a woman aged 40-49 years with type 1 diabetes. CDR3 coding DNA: TGTGCCAGCAGCTCCCGGCGGGGGGCGGGGGCCTTCTCCTACGAGCAGTACTTC. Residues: CASSSRRGAGAFSYEQYF. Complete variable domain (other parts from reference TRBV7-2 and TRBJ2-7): GAGVSQSPSNKVTEKGKDVELRCDPISGHTALYWYRQSLGQGLEFLIYFQGNSAPDKSGLPSDRFSAERTGGSVSTLTIQRTQQEDSAVYLCASSSRRGAGAFSYEQYFGPGTRLTVT.